The T cell receptor (beta chain) under discussion was sequenced for a study of vaccination effects on CD4 cells after COVID-19. Antigen-specific CD4+ T cells expanded by the ViraFEST assay with viral peptide pools were then sequenced. The authors isolated CD4+ T cells after roughly eleven days of culture. Sometime from March through December 2020, the person acquired a SARS-CoV-2 infection that PCR confirmed. The ends were cut back, 2 bases at V and 2 bases at J, with 7 bases in the middle. CDR1 KGHSH and CDR2 LQKENI come from the germline V gene. The CDR3 totals 14 residues. Study-wide results and limits: Infection- and vaccine-induced clones contracted markedly late after vaccination.

As regards this clone: The antigen remains unidentified.

Produced via immunoSEQ multiplex PCR; TCRdb's table is partial and in-frame only. Among 45,000 to 70,000 clones, under 80% were seen once, and the ten largest hold over 5%. The source was CD4+ T cells from PBMCs cultured with HIV peptides, collected before COVID-19 vaccination. Stated subset: HIV-1 Nef peptide pool negative control/reference culture. This TCR was recovered from a human donor who had a prior SARS-CoV-2 infection. The chain couples TRBV18 to TRBJ2-4, with a possible D match to TRBD1 (5 bases). The DNA for the CDR3 is TGTGCCAGCTCACCAGACAGATCCAAAAACATTCAGTACTTC. It specifies CASSPDRSKNIQYF.